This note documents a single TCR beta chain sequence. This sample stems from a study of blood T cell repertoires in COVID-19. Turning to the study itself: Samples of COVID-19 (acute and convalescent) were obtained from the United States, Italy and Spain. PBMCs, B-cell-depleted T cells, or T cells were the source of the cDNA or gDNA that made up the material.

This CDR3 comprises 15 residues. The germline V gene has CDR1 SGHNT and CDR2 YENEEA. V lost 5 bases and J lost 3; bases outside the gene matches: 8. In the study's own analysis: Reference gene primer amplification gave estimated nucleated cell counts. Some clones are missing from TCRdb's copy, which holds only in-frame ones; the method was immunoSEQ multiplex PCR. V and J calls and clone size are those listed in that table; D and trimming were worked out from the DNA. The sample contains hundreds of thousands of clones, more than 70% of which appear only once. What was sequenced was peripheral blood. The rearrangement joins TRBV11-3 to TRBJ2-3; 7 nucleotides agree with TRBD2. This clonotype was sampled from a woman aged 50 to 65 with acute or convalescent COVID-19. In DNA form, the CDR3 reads TGTGCCAGCAGCCAAGGGACTATGATGACAGATACGCAGTATTTT. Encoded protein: CASSQGTMMTDTQYF.